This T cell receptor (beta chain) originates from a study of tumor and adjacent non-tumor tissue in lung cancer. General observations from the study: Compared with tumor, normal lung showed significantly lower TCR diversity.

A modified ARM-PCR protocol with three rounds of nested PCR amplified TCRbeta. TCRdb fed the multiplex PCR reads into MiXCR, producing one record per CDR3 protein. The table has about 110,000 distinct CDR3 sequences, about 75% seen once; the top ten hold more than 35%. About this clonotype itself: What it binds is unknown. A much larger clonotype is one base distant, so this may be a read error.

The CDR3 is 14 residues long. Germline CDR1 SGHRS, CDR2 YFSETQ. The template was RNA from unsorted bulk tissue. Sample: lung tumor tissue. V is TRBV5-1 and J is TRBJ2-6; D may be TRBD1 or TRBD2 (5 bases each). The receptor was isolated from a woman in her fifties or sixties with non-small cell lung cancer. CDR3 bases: TGCGCCAGCAGCGAGGGTACTGGGGCCAGCGTCCTGACTTTC. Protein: CASSEGTGASVLTF.